This T cell receptor (beta chain) was profiled in a study of cytomegalovirus exposure and HLA in healthy donors. After removal of 4 bases from V and 7 bases from J, the junction contained 9 bases not matched to a gene. Germline CDR1 is SGHNT and CDR2 is YYREEE (reference sequence). There are 15 residues in the CDR3. In the PCR, 60 Vbeta and 13 Jbeta primers were used. Sequencing used immunoSEQ multiplex PCR; TCRdb keeps in-frame clones, though not all of them. The table records some 150,000 clones, 80% of them present only once. Material for sequencing was PBMCs. The chain employs TRBV5-4 and TRBJ2-1, with TRBD2 identical over 9 bases. The TCR comes from a female donor in good health and CMV-seronegative. The chain's CDR3 is CASSPGLADTNEQFF. In DNA, the CDR3 is TGTGCCAGCAGCCCGGGACTAGCCGACACAAATGAGCAGTTCTTC.